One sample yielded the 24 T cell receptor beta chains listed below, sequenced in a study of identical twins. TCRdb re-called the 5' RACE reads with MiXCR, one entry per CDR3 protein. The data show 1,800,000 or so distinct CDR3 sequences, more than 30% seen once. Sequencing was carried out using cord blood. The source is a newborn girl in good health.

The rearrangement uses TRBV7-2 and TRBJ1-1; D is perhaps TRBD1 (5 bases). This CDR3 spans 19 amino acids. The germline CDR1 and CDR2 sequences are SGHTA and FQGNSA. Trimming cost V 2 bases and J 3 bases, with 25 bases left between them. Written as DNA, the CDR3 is TGTGCCAGCAGCTTACCGGGACGCTTGGCGAGGGATGTCCACACTGAAGCTTTCTTT. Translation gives CASSLPGRLARDVHTEAFF.

CDR3 nucleotides: TGCAGTGCTAGGGTTGGGACACTCGGGAACATTCAGTACTTC. Amino acid sequence: CSARVGTLGNIQYF. The chain is built from TRBV20-1 and TRBJ2-4; tentative D call: TRBD1 (6 bases). Germline loops: CDR1 DFQATT, CDR2 SNEGSKA (reference sequence). The CDR3 consists of 14 residues. Deletions cut 3 bases from V and 7 bases from J, with 16 bases between.

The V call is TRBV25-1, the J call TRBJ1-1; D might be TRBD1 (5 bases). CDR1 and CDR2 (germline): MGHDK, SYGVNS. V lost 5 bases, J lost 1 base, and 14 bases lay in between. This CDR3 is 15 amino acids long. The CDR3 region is CASSSRWGQNTEAFF. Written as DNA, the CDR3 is TGTGCCAGCAGTAGTCGATGGGGCCAGAACACTGAAGCTTTCTTT. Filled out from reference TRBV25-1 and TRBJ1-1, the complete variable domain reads EADIYQTPRYLVIGTGKKITLECSQTMGHDKMYWYQQDPGMELHLIHYSYGVNSTEKGDLSSESTVSRIRTEHFPLTLESARPSHTSQYLCASSSRWGQNTEAFFGQGTRLTVV.

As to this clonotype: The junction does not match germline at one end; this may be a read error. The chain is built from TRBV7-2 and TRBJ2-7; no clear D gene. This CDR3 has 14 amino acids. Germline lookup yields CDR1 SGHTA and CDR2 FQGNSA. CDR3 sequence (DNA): TGTGCCAGCAGATCCGTGAGGCGCGGTTACGAGCACTACTTC. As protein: CASRSVRRGYEHYF.

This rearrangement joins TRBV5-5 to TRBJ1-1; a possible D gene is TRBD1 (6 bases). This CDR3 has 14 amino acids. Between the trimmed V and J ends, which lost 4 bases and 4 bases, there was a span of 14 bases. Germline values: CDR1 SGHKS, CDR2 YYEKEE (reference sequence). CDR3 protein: CASSALQGPTEAFF. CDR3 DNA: TGTGCCAGCAGCGCCCTACAGGGTCCCACTGAAGCTTTCTTT.

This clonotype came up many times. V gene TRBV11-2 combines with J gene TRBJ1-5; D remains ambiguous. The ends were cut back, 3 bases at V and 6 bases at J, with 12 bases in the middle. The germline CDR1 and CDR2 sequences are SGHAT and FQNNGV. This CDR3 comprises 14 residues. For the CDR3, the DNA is TGTGCCAGCAGCTTGGGTGGGGAAGGTCAGCCCCAGCATTTT. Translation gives CASSLGGEGQPQHF.

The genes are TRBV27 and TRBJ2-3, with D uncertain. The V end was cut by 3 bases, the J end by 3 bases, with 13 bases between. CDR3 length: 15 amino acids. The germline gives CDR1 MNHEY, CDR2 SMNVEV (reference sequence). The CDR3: CASSFTIRATDTQYF. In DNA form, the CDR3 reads TGTGCCAGCAGTTTTACTATTAGGGCAACAGATACGCAGTATTTT.

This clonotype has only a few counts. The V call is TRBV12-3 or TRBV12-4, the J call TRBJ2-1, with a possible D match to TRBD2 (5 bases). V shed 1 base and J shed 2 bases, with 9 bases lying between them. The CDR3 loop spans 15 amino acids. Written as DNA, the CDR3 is TGTGCCAGCAGTTTAGATGGGCGGGCCTACAATGAGCAGTTCTTC. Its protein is CASSLDGRAYNEQFF.

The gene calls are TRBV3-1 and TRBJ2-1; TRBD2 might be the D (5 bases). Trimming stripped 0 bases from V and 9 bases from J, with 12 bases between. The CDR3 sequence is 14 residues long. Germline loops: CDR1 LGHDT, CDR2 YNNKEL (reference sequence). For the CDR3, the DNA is TGTGCCAGCAGCCAAGATCCTGTGGGGAGTGAGCAGTTCTTC. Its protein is CASSQDPVGSEQFF.

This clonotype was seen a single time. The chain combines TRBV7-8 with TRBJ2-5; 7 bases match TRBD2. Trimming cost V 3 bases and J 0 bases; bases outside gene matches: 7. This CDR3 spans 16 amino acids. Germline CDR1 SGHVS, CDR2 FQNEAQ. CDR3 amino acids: CASSLRLAVYQETQYF. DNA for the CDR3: TGTGCCAGCAGCTTGCGGCTAGCGGTGTACCAAGAGACCCAGTACTTC.

CDR3 coding DNA: TGCGCCAGCAGCCAAATCGGGACTAGCGGGGGTTCCAACATTCAGTACTTC. Its translation is CASSQIGTSGGSNIQYF. The rearrangement uses TRBV4-1 and TRBJ2-4, with 14 bases identical to TRBD2. The CDR3 sequence is 17 residues long. The J segment lost 7 bases and the V segment lost 2 bases, leaving 7 bases of the junction unmatched. Germline V gene lookup returns CDR1 MGHRA and CDR2 YSYEKL.

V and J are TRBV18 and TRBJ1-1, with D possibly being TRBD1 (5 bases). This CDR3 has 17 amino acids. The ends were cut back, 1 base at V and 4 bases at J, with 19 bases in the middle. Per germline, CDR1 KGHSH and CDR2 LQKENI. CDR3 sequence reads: CASSPLLGRGRGTEAFF. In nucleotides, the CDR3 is TGTGCCAGCTCACCACTCCTGGGACGCGGGCGGGGCACTGAAGCTTTCTTT.

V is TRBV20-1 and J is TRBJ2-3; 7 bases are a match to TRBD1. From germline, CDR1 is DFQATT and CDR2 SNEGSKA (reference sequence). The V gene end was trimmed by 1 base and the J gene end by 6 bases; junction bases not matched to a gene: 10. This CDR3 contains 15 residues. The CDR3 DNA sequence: TGCAGTGCTAGAGTGAGGTCAGGGGGAATGGATACGCAGTATTTT. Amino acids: CSARVRSGGMDTQYF.

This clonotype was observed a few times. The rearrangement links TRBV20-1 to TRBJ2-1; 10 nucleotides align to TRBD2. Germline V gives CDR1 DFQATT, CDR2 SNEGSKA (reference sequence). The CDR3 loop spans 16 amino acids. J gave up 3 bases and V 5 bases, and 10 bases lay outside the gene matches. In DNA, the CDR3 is TGCAGTGCTCGAAGGCCCGGACTAGCGGTCTACAATGAGCAGTTCTTC. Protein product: CSARRPGLAVYNEQFF.

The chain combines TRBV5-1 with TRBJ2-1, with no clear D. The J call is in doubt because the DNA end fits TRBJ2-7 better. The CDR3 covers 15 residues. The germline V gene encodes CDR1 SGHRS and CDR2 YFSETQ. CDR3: CASSFERGPYNEQYF. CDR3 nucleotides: TGCGCCAGCAGCTTTGAAAGAGGCCCCTACAATGAGCAGTACTTC.

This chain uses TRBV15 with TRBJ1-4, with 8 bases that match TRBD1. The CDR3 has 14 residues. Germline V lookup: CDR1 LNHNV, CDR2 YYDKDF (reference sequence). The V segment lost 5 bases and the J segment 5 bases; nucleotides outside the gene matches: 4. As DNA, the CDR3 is TGTGCCACCAGCGGGACAGGAGGCAATGAAAAACTGTTTTTT. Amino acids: CATSGTGGNEKLFF.

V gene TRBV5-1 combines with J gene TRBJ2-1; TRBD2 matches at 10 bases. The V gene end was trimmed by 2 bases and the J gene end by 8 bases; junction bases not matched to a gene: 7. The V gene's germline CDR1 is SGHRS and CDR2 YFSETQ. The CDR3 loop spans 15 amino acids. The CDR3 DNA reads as TGCGCCAGCAGCTTACTAGCGGGGACCATTGATGAGCAGTTCTTC. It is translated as CASSLLAGTIDEQFF.

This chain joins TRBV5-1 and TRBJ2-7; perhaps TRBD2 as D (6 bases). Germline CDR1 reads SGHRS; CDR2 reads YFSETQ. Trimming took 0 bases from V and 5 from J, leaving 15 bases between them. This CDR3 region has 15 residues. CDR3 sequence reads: CASSLGHGGAHEQYF. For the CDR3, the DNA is TGCGCCAGCAGCTTGGGTCACGGGGGAGCCCACGAGCAGTACTTC.

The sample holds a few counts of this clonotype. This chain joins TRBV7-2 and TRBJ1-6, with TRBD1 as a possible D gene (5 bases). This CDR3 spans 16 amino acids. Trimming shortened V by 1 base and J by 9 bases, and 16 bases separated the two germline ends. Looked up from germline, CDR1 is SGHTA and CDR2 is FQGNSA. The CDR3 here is CASSLEQGLSISPLHF. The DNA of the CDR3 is TGTGCCAGCAGCTTAGAGCAGGGACTTTCAATTTCACCCCTCCACTTT. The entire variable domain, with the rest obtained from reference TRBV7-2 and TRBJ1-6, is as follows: GAGVSQSPSNKVTEKGKDVELRCDPISGHTALYWYRQSLGQGLEFLIYFQGNSAPDKSGLPSDRFSAERTGGSVSTLTIQRTQQEDSAVYLCASSLEQGLSISPLHFGNGTRLTVT.

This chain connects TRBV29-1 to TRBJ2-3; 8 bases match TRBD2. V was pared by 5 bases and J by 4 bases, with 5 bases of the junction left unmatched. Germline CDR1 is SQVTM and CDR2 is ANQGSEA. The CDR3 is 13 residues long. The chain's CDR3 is CSVIAGNADTQYF. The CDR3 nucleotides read TGCAGCGTTATAGCGGGGAACGCAGATACGCAGTATTTT.

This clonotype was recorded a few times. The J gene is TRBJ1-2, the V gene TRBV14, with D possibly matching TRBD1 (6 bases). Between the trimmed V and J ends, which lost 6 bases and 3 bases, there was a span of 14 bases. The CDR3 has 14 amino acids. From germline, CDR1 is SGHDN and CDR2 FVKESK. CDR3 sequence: CASRDSGGHYGYTF. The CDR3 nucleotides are TGTGCCAGCAGAGACTCCGGGGGCCACTATGGCTACACCTTC.

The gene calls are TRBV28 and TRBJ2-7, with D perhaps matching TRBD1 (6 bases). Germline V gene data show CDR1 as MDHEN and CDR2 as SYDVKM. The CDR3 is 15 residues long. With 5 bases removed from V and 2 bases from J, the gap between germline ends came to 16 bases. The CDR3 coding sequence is TGTGCCAGCAGTCTTACAGGGATCCTTACCTACGAGCAGTACTTC. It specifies CASSLTGILTYEQYF.

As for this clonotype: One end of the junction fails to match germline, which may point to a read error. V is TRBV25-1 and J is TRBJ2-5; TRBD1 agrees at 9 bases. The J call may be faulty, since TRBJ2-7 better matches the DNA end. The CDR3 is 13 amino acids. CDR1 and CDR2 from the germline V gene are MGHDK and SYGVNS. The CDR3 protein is CAGSKTGGYEQYF. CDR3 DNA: TGTGCCGGCAGCAAGACAGGGGGCTACGAGCAGTACTTC.

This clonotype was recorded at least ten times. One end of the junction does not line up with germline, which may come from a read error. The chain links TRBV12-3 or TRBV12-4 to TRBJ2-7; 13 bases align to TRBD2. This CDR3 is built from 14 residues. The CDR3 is CASSLGLAGYEQYF. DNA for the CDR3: TGCGCCAGCAGCTTGGGACTAGCGGGGTACGAGCAGTACTTC.